Below, 5 T cell receptor beta chains from the same sample are listed, as sequenced in a study of shared clonotypes between healthy human individuals. Here immunoSEQ multiplex PCR was the method, and the copy in TCRdb shows in-frame clones only, minus some. The top ten hold over 1.3% of the sample, which has about 1 million clones, 60% to 80% seen once. Specimen: memory CD4+ T cells sorted from blood. Subset indicated: CD45RA-negative fraction. These receptors were collected from a man aged 18-30 years in good health.

This clone was detected only once. The V call is TRBV30, the J call TRBJ2-2; possible D gene TRBD2, 6 bases. V was pared by 1 base and J by 4 bases, with 16 bases between. CDR1 GTSNPN and CDR2 SVGIG come from the germline V gene (reference sequence). The CDR3 runs to 16 residues. The CDR3, as DNA: TGTGCCTGGAGTGCCGCCGGGGGTGGAAGCACCGGGGAGCTGTTTTTT. Protein sequence: CAWSAAGGGSTGELFF.

The CDR3 sequence: CASSRPVLGDYGYTF. The CDR3 DNA follows: TGTGCCAGCAGCCGTCCTGTTTTGGGTGACTATGGCTACACCTTC. The rearrangement links TRBV28 to TRBJ1-2; D gene uncertain. There are 15 residues in the CDR3. V gave up 6 bases and J gave up 3 bases, with 17 bases separating them. CDR1 and CDR2 (germline): MDHEN, SYDVKM.

This rearrangement joins TRBV15 to TRBJ1-2; D is possibly TRBD1 (5 bases). The CDR3 runs to 15 residues. Germline-derived CDR1 and CDR2 are LNHNV and YYDKDF (reference sequence). Trimming removed 6 bases at V and 2 bases at J, with 16 bases between. The CDR3 coding sequence is TGTGCCACCAGTTTCCCCGCGACAGCAAACTATGGCTACACCTTC. Protein product: CATSFPATANYGYTF.

The chain is built from TRBV6-5 and TRBJ2-3; the D is unclear. Germline-derived CDR1 and CDR2 are MNHEY and SVGAGI. The CDR3 extends over 14 amino acids. V was cut by 7 bases and J by 9 bases, with 20 bases left in between. CDR3 residues: CASTPSGVGITQYF. CDR3 in DNA: TGTGCCAGCACCCCCAGTGGTGTGGGGATCACGCAGTATTTT.

The sample holds one count of this clone. The rearrangement uses TRBV13 and TRBJ2-4; no clear D. Trimming removed 0 bases at V and 11 bases at J, with 17 bases between. The CDR3 spans 15 residues. From germline, CDR1 is PRHDT and CDR2 FYEKMQ (reference sequence). The CDR3 sequence: CASSLGRGSQELQYF. CDR3 in DNA: TGTGCCAGCAGCTTAGGCCGAGGCTCCCAGGAGCTTCAGTACTTC.